Listed here are 10 T cell receptor beta chains from one sample, sequenced in a study of blood T cell repertoires in COVID-19. The assay was immunoSEQ multiplex PCR, and TCRdb's table has in-frame clones only and misses some. The profile shows about 110,000 clones, 85% to 90% of them singletons. Sequencing was done on a sample of peripheral blood. These receptors all stem from a woman between 45 and 65 years old with acute or convalescent COVID-19.

The chain is built from TRBV2 and TRBJ2-2, with 7 bases matching TRBD1. Germline V lookup: CDR1 SNHLY, CDR2 FYNNEI. V dropped 5 bases and J dropped 6; count of bases not matched to a gene: 6. The CDR3 is 14 residues long. The CDR3 DNA reads as TGTGCCAGCAGTTTTACCGGGACAGCCGGGGAGCTGTTTTTT. It is translated as CASSFTGTAGELFF.

The V and J genes are TRBV3-1 (or the pseudogene TRBV3-2) and TRBJ2-7; 10 nucleotides line up with TRBD2. Germline CDR1 is LGHDT and CDR2 is YNNKEL (reference sequence). The V gene end was trimmed by 1 base and the J gene end by 3 bases; junction bases not matched to a gene: 3. This CDR3 has 15 amino acids. The CDR3 protein is CASSQGTSGFYEQYF. The CDR3 DNA is TGTGCCAGCAGCCAAGGGACTAGCGGATTCTACGAGCAGTACTTC.

J is TRBJ2-3 and V is TRBV7-2; D gene uncertain. Trimming removed 0 bases at V and 6 bases at J, with 19 bases between. The length of the CDR3 is 17 residues. CDR1 and CDR2 (germline): SGHTA, FQGNSA. This chain's CDR3 is CASSLAKVVGGGDTQYF. The DNA of the CDR3 is TGTGCCAGCAGCTTAGCGAAGGTCGTAGGCGGCGGCGATACGCAGTATTTT.

The chain employs TRBV30 and TRBJ1-1; 9 bases align to TRBD1. The J segment lost 1 base and the V segment lost 2 bases, leaving 8 bases of the junction unmatched. Germline V gene lookup returns CDR1 GTSNPN and CDR2 SVGIG (reference sequence). CDR3 length: 16 residues. The CDR3 loop reads CAWSPLTGGSNTEAFF. DNA of the CDR3: TGTGCCTGGAGTCCCCTAACAGGGGGCTCGAACACTGAAGCTTTCTTT.

The DNA of the CDR3 is TGTGCCAGCAGCCAACTAGTAAGGGGCGGGGAGCTGTTTTTT. This sequence encodes CASSQLVRGGELFF. The chain carries TRBV3-1 (or the pseudogene TRBV3-2) and TRBJ2-2, with a weak D call TRBD1 (5 bases). The CDR3 covers 14 residues. The germline gives CDR1 LGHDT, CDR2 YNNKEL (reference sequence). Deletions cut 2 bases from V and 7 bases from J, with 11 bases between.

The rearrangement links TRBV10-3 to TRBJ2-6, with D perhaps matching TRBD2 (5 bases). The CDR3 contains 17 residues. Germline lookup yields CDR1 ENHRY and CDR2 SYGVKD. V gave up 0 bases and J gave up 0 bases, with 9 bases separating them. CDR3 nucleotide sequence: TGTGCCATCAGTGAGTCATTGAGGGCCTCTGGGGCCAACGTCCTGACTTTC. Amino acid sequence: CAISESLRASGANVLTF.

The chain recombines TRBV4-3 with TRBJ1-1; unclear D gene. The CDR3 extends over 15 amino acids. Trimming took 1 base from V and 3 from J, leaving 12 bases between them. Germline V gene sequence: CDR1 LGHNA, CDR2 YSLEER. This CDR3 reads CASSQAGPADTEAFF. The CDR3 region has the DNA TGCGCCAGCAGCCAAGCTGGTCCCGCGGACACTGAAGCTTTCTTT.

Only a few counts were recorded for this clone. The chain is built from TRBV19 and TRBJ1-2; TRBD1 might be the D (6 bases). Trimming took off 5 bases at V and 2 bases at J, with 9 bases between the two ends. From germline, CDR1 is LNHDA and CDR2 SQIVND (reference sequence). This CDR3 is built from 13 residues. The CDR3 here is CASSPGQNYGYTF. For the CDR3, the DNA is TGTGCCAGTAGTCCCGGACAGAACTATGGCTACACCTTC.

The rearrangement joins TRBV28 to TRBJ1-5; D is possibly TRBD1 (5 bases). V was clipped by 3 bases and J by 9 bases, with 12 bases between them. Germline V gives CDR1 MDHEN, CDR2 SYDVKM. CDR3 length equals 13 residues. CDR3 residues: CASSFGGVGPQHF. The CDR3 DNA is TGTGCCAGCAGTTTCGGGGGGGTCGGGCCCCAGCATTTT.

This chain connects TRBV7-9 to TRBJ2-1, with 10 bases fitting TRBD1. The CDR3 sequence is 16 residues long. V was pared by 3 bases and J by 6 bases, with 8 bases of the junction left unmatched. CDR1 and CDR2 (germline): SEHNR, FQNEAQ (reference sequence). The DNA for the CDR3 is TGTGCCAGCAGCTTGAGGGGACAGGGGTTACGCAATGAGCAGTTCTTC. Translated, it gives CASSLRGQGLRNEQFF.